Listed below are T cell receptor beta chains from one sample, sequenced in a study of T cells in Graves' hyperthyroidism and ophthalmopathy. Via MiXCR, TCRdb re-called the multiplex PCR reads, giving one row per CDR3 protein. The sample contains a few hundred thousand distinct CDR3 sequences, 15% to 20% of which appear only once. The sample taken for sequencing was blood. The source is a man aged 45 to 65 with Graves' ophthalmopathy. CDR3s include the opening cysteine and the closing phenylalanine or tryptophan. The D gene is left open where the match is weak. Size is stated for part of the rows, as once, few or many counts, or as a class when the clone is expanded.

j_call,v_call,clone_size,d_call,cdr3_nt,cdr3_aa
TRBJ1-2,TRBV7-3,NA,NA,TGTGCCAGCACCTTAATGGGGGGGGAAATTAATGGCTACACCTTC,CASTLMGGEINGYTF
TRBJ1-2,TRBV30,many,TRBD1,TGTGCCTGGGACAGGGTCAACTATGGCTACACCTTC,CAWDRVNYGYTF
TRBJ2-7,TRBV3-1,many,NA,TGTGCCAGCAGCCAAGGAATTTTGGGCGAGCAGTACTTC,CASSQGILGEQYF
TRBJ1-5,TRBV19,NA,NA,TGTGCCAGTAGTGCCCTTGGACGGTTCAATCAGCCCCAGCATTTT,CASSALGRFNQPQHF
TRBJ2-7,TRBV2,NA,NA,TGTGCCAGCATGGACTACGAGCAGTACTTC,CASMDYEQYF
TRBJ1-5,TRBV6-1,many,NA,TGTGCCAGCAGCCTCCCGTCGGGAACCGGCAATCAGCCCCAGCATTTT,CASSLPSGTGNQPQHF
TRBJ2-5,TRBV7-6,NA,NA,TGTGCCAGCAGCTTAGTTGGAGGACAGACATCTCAGGGGACCCAGTACTTC,CASSLVGGQTSQGTQYF
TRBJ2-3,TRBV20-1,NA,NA,TGCAGTGTCCACCTGGGTAGGGAACCAGATACGCAGTATTTT,CSVHLGREPDTQYF
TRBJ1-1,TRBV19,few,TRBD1,TGTGCCAGTAGTAATCAGGGGGCGACAACTGAAGCTTTCTTT,CASSNQGATTEAFF
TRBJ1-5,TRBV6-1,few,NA,TGTGCCAGCAGGTCTTCCGGACAGTTCACTAGCAATCAGCCCCAGCATTTT,CASRSSGQFTSNQPQHF
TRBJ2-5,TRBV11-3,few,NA,TGTGCCAGCAGCCGAGGGGGGGCTCTAAGGGAGACCCAGTACTTC,CASSRGGALRETQYF
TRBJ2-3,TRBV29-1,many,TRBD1,TGCAGCGTTGAAGAAGCCCGGACAGGGGTCATTGCAGATACGCAGTATTTT,CSVEEARTGVIADTQYF
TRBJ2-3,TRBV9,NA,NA,TGTGCCAGCAGCGTAGAAGCGGTCACAGATACGCAGTATTTT,CASSVEAVTDTQYF
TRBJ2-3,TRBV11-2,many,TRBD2,TGTGCCAGCAGCTCGGGACTAGCGGGAGGCGCAGATACGCAGTATTTT,CASSSGLAGGADTQYF
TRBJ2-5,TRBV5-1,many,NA,TGCGCCAGCAGCTTGAGGGCGGGACACCAAGAGACCCAGTACTTC,CASSLRAGHQETQYF
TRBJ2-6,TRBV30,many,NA,TGTGCCTGGAGTAGAAGACTTGACGTCCTGACTTTC,CAWSRRLDVLTF
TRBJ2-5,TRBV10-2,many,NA,TGCGCCAGCCGGGAAGGTCAAGAGACCCAGTACTTC,CASREGQETQYF
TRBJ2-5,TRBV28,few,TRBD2,TGTGCCAGCAGTCCTTTTGGGAGGGACCCACTGATGGAGACCCAGTACTTC,CASSPFGRDPLMETQYF
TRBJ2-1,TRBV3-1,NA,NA,TGTGCCAGCAGCCATAGGAGTGACAATGAGCAGTTCTTC,CASSHRSDNEQFF
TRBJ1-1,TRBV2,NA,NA,TGTGCCAGCAGTGAATACGGGGCTGAAGCTTTCTTT,CASSEYGAEAFF
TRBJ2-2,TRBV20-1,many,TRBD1,TGCAGTGCCGGAAGGGGGCGGACCGGGGAGCTGTTTTTT,CSAGRGRTGELFF
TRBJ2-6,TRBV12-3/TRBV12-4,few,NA,TGTGCCAGCAGTTTGAACGTCGGGGGATCTGGGGCCAACGTCCTGACTTTC,CASSLNVGGSGANVLTF
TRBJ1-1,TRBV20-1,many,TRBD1,TGCAGTCCCTGGACAGGGCGCGGCACTGAAGCTTTCTTT,CSPWTGRGTEAFF
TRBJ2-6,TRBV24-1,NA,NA,TGTGCCACCAGCGGGGGGGCAGGGGGAAAATCTGGGGCCAACGTCCTGACTTTC,CATSGGAGGKSGANVLTF
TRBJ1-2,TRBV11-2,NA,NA,TGTGCCAGCTGGAGGGAAGGCTATGGCTACACCTTC,CASWREGYGYTF
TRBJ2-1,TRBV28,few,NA,TGTGCCAGCAGTTTAAGGGGGCAACGGAGGGTCTACAATGAGCAGTTCTTC,CASSLRGQRRVYNEQFF
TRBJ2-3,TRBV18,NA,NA,TGTGCCAGCTCACCACCGTCCGCAGGGTCTAGCACAGATACGCAGTATTTT,CASSPPSAGSSTDTQYF
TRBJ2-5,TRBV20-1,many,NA,TGCAGTGCTGTAAGGGGGGGGCCCCAAGAGACCCAGTACTTC,CSAVRGGPQETQYF
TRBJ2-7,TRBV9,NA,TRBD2,TGTGCCAGCAGCGAAAATAGCGGGAGCTACGAGCAGTACTTC,CASSENSGSYEQYF
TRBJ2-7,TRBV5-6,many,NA,TGTGCCAGCAGCTGGGCAGCCCCCTACGAGCAGTACTTC,CASSWAAPYEQYF
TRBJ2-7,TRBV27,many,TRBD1,TGTGCCAGCAGTCGGCCGGGACAGGGTTCCTACGAGCAGTACTTC,CASSRPGQGSYEQYF
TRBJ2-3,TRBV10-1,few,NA,TGCGCCAGCAGTGAGTCCCCCGGGACTAGCACAGATACGCAGTATTTT,CASSESPGTSTDTQYF
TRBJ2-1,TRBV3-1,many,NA,TGTGCCAGCAGCCAAGATTCCGGGGGCTCCTACAATGAGCAGTTCTTC,CASSQDSGGSYNEQFF
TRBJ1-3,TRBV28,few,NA,TGTGCCAGCAGTTTTCCCACAACAGGAAACACCATATATTTT,CASSFPTTGNTIYF
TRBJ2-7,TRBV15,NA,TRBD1,TGTGCCACCAGCAGTGAACCGGGACAGGGCTACGAGCAGTACTTC,CATSSEPGQGYEQYF
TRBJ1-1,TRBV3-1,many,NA,TGTGCCAGCAGCCAGAGGGCCAACACTGAAGCTTTCTTT,CASSQRANTEAFF
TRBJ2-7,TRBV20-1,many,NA,TGCAGTGCGGGTAGACATGAGCAGTACTTC,CSAGRHEQYF
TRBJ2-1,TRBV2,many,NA,TGTGCCAGCAGTGAGAGGGGGGTTTTTGAGCAGTTCTTC,CASSERGVFEQFF
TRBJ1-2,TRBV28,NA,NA,TGTGCCAGCAGTTTATTGGGGACTCAGTATGGCTACACCTTC,CASSLLGTQYGYTF